This TCR beta chain was recorded in a study of T cells in localized non-small cell lung cancer. Study results and caveats: A median around 55 of the top 100 tumor clones appeared in adjacent lung. Uninvolved adjacent lung showed the highest T cell clonality, exceeding tumor.

Clones were read by immunoSEQ multiplex PCR, and TCRdb kept only the in-frame ones, dropping some. The top ten clones hold less than 5% of a sample with tens of thousands of clones, about 90% of them seen once. Germline V gene sequence: CDR1 SEHNR, CDR2 FQNEAQ (reference sequence). The CDR3 covers 14 residues. Trimming removed 3 bases from V and 0 bases from J, with 6 bases in between. A word on this clone: What it recognizes is unknown.

The rearrangement links TRBV7-9 to TRBJ1-5, with no clear D. This clonotype was sampled from a woman aged 40-69 years with stage III lung adenocarcinoma. The source material was peripheral blood mononuclear cells, sampled before any cancer treatment. The CDR3, as DNA: TGTGCCAGCAGCTTGTCTGATAGCAATCAGCCCCAGCATTTT. Amino acid sequence: CASSLSDSNQPQHF.